A single sample gave rise to the 9 T cell receptor beta chains below, sequenced in a study of blood T cell repertoires in COVID-19. Sequencing used immunoSEQ multiplex PCR; TCRdb keeps in-frame clones, though not all of them. The table includes some 450,000 clones, about 90% detected once. The sample comprised peripheral blood. The receptors originated from a man between 18 and 35 years old with COVID-19, enrolled during active disease.

This sequence joins TRBV2 and TRBJ1-1; possibly TRBD1 for D (6 bases). The CDR3 loop spans 13 amino acids. CDR1 and CDR2 from the germline V gene are SNHLY and FYNNEI. V was trimmed by 6 bases and J by 2 bases, leaving 10 bases between them. The CDR3 loop is CASREQGNTEAFF. CDR3 DNA sequence: TGTGCCAGCAGGGAACAGGGAAACACTGAAGCTTTCTTT.

This sequence joins TRBV7-9 and TRBJ1-2; D is possibly TRBD1 (6 bases). The CDR3 is made up of 15 amino acids. Germline V gene sequence: CDR1 SEHNR, CDR2 FQNEAQ (reference sequence). The germline V and J ends were trimmed by 5 bases and 6 bases, with 19 bases remaining between them. CDR3 DNA: TGTGCCAGCAGCCTCGGACAGCTCGCGAAAAATGGCTACACCTTC. It encodes CASSLGQLAKNGYTF.

The DNA of the CDR3 is TGTGCCAGCAAAAGGGACATGGCCGGGGAGCAGTTCTTC. Translating gives CASKRDMAGEQFF. The V call is TRBV6-5, the J call TRBJ2-1, with a possible D match to TRBD1 (6 bases). The CDR3 has 13 residues. Trimming took 7 bases from V and 10 from J, leaving 17 bases between them. Germline V lookup: CDR1 MNHEY, CDR2 SVGAGI.

The V and J genes are TRBV6-5 and TRBJ2-2, with TRBD2 identical over 8 bases. Germline CDR1 MNHEY, CDR2 SVGAGI. Trimming removed 1 base from V and 2 bases from J; junction bases left unmatched: 3. The CDR3 contains 16 residues. CDR3 DNA sequence: TGTGCCAGCAGTTACTGGGGGACTAGAAACACCGGGGAGCTGTTTTTT. It is translated as CASSYWGTRNTGELFF.

The chain combines TRBV7-9 with TRBJ2-1; a possible D gene is TRBD2 (5 bases). V was clipped by 4 bases and J by 9 bases, with 16 bases between them. CDR3 length: 14 amino acids. Looked up from germline, CDR1 is SEHNR and CDR2 is FQNEAQ (reference sequence). CDR3 loop: CASSSFSTEGEQFF. CDR3 sequence (DNA): TGTGCCAGCAGCTCCTTCTCCACAGAGGGTGAGCAGTTCTTC.

This clone was picked up a small number of times. This rearrangement joins TRBV7-2 to TRBJ1-4; maybe TRBD1 (6 bases). Trimming shortened V by 0 bases and J by 5 bases, and 10 bases separated the two germline ends. CDR1 is SGHTA and CDR2 is FQGNSA in the germline V gene. The CDR3 extends over 15 amino acids. CDR3 sequence reads: CASSLAHRVNEKLFF. The DNA for the CDR3 is TGTGCCAGCAGCTTAGCCCACAGGGTGAATGAAAAACTGTTTTTT. The full variable domain, with the rest looked up from reference TRBV7-2 and TRBJ1-4, is GAGVSQSPSNKVTEKGKDVELRCDPISGHTALYWYRQSLGQGLEFLIYFQGNSAPDKSGLPSDRFSAERTGGSVSTLTIQRTQQEDSAVYLCASSLAHRVNEKLFFGSGTQLSVL.

V and J are TRBV5-5 and TRBJ2-5; D gene uncertain. The CDR3 contains 12 residues. The germline CDR1 and CDR2 sequences are SGHKS and YYEKEE (reference sequence). V was trimmed by 0 bases and J by 5 bases, leaving 5 bases between them. The chain's CDR3 is CASSLALETQYF. DNA of the CDR3: TGTGCCAGCAGCTTGGCCTTGGAGACCCAGTACTTC.

This clone was counted a single time. This rearrangement joins TRBV27 to TRBJ2-6; weak D call: TRBD1 (5 bases). With 6 bases removed from V and 0 bases from J, the gap between germline ends came to 6 bases. Germline V gives CDR1 MNHEY, CDR2 SMNVEV (reference sequence). CDR3 length: 14 amino acids. In DNA, the CDR3 is TGTGCCAGCAGCCAGGGCTCTGGGGCCAACGTCCTGACTTTC. Protein: CASSQGSGANVLTF.

The table lists this clone with a few counts. V usage is TRBV10-3 and J usage is TRBJ1-3; D perhaps matches TRBD1 (5 bases). CDR3 size: 17 residues. V was pared by 6 bases and J by 0 bases, with 18 bases between. Germline values: CDR1 ENHRY, CDR2 SYGVKD. This chain's CDR3 is CAIRDYRQGSSGNTIYF. CDR3 nucleotide sequence: TGTGCCATCAGGGATTATAGGCAGGGTAGCTCTGGAAACACCATATATTTT.